Listed here are 20 T cell receptor beta chains from one sample, sequenced in a study of T cell responses to AZD1222 COVID-19 vaccine. Generated by immunoSEQ multiplex PCR, the TCRdb table keeps only in-frame clones and is missing some. The table has about 150,000 clones, 90% to 95% seen once. Sequences were derived from peripheral blood, sampled on day 0 of AZD1222 vaccination. These receptors were taken from an adult in good health.

The chain uses TRBV27 and TRBJ2-3, with D maybe TRBD1 (6 bases). The CDR3 covers 16 residues. Germline-derived CDR1 and CDR2 are MNHEY and SMNVEV (reference sequence). V shed 5 bases and J shed 1 base, with 16 bases lying between them. The CDR3 loop is CASSHSSTGRTDTQYF. As DNA, the CDR3 is TGTGCCAGCAGTCACTCGTCGACAGGACGCACAGATACGCAGTATTTT.

The chain uses TRBV30 and TRBJ1-6; D remains ambiguous. CDR1 GTSNPN and CDR2 SVGIG come from the germline V gene (reference sequence). This CDR3 region has 16 residues. V was shortened by 2 bases and J by 7 bases, with 18 bases between the two germline ends. CDR3 residues: CAWSWSPTGSNSPLHF. CDR3 nucleotides: TGTGCCTGGAGTTGGTCGCCCACGGGTTCCAATTCACCCCTCCACTTT. Based on the CDR3 plus reference TRBV30 and TRBJ1-6, the full variable domain is SQTIHQWPATLVQPVGSPLSLECTVEGTSNPNLYWYRQAAGRGLQLLFYSVGIGQISSEVPQNLSASRPQDRQFILSSKKLLLSDSGFYLCAWSWSPTGSNSPLHFGNGTRLTVT.

The chain links TRBV6-5 to TRBJ2-6, with 7 bases fitting TRBD2. Germline V CDR1 and CDR2: MNHEY, SVGAGI. V shed 11 bases, J shed 0 bases, and the junction held 7 bases outside the gene matches. There are 15 residues in the CDR3. The CDR3 protein is CAGGGESSGANVLTF. The CDR3 nucleotides are TGTGCCGGGGGGGGAGAAAGCTCTGGGGCCAACGTCCTGACTTTC.

The chain has TRBV9 and TRBJ2-7; D gene unclear. This CDR3 has 12 amino acids. Germline V gene data show CDR1 as SGDLS and CDR2 as YYNGEE. Trimming stripped 2 bases from V and 5 bases from J, with 8 bases between. CDR3 protein: CASSVWVHEQYF. CDR3 DNA: TGTGCCAGCAGCGTCTGGGTACACGAGCAGTACTTC.

The V call is TRBV2, the J call TRBJ1-2, with D perhaps matching TRBD1 (6 bases). The V and J ends lost 7 bases and 9 bases respectively, with 24 bases between them. Germline CDR1 and CDR2: SNHLY and FYNNEI. The CDR3 sequence is 15 residues long. CDR3 nucleotides: TGTGCCAGCACTGACCTGGGGGGCCAGGGAAGGAGCTACACCTTC. This gives the protein CASTDLGGQGRSYTF.

Regarding this clone: Within the sample, other DNA sequences also encode this same CDR3. This chain connects TRBV30 to TRBJ1-1; D uncertain. The length of the CDR3 is 13 residues. Between the trimmed V and J ends, which lost 0 bases and 2 bases, there was a span of 7 bases. The germline V gene encodes CDR1 GTSNPN and CDR2 SVGIG (reference sequence). This CDR3 reads CAWSVNSNTEAFF. The CDR3 region has the DNA TGTGCCTGGAGTGTAAATAGCAACACTGAAGCTTTCTTT.

The J gene is TRBJ2-4, the V gene TRBV6-5; D is ambiguous. Trimming removed 4 bases from V and 1 base from J, with 11 bases in between. Germline CDR1 MNHEY, CDR2 SVGAGI. The CDR3 spans 15 residues. CDR3: CASSSSTGAKNIQYF. The CDR3 DNA sequence: TGTGCCAGCAGTTCATCGACTGGGGCCAAAAACATTCAGTACTTC.

The chain is built from TRBV29-1 and TRBJ1-2, with no clear D. This CDR3 region has 12 residues. The germline V gene has CDR1 SQVTM and CDR2 ANQGSEA. Deletions cut 1 base from V and 5 bases from J, with 8 bases between. CDR3 amino acids: CSVEGGLYGYTF. The CDR3 DNA is TGCAGCGTTGAAGGTGGCCTATATGGCTACACCTTC. Using reference TRBV29-1 and TRBJ1-2 for the parts outside the CDR3, the full variable domain is SAVISQKPSRDICQRGTSLTIQCQVDSQVTMMFWYRQQPGQSLTLIATANQGSEATYESGFVIDKFPISRPNLTFSTLTVSNMSPEDSSIYLCSVEGGLYGYTFGSGTRLTVV.

The chain has TRBV7-2 and TRBJ1-2; D is ambiguous. V was pared by 3 bases and J by 2 bases, with 10 bases between. CDR3 length: 14 amino acids. In germline, CDR1 is SGHTA, CDR2 FQGNSA. This CDR3 reads CASSFQTVNYGYTF. In nucleotides, the CDR3 is TGTGCCAGCAGCTTCCAGACCGTAAACTATGGCTACACCTTC.

A single count supports this clone. The V gene is TRBV30, the J gene TRBJ2-2; no clear D gene. Per germline, CDR1 GTSNPN and CDR2 SVGIG (reference sequence). The CDR3 loop spans 13 amino acids. Trimming removed 0 bases from V and 6 bases from J, with 8 bases in between. DNA for the CDR3: TGTGCCTGGAGTGTGGGTACCGCCGGGGAGCTGTTTTTT. Protein product: CAWSVGTAGELFF.

The chain links TRBV7-9 to TRBJ1-5, with TRBD1 matching 7 bases. The germline V gene has CDR1 SEHNR and CDR2 FQNEAQ (reference sequence). There are 13 residues in the CDR3. J lost 5 bases, V lost 5 bases, and 3 bases had no gene match. DNA for the CDR3: TGTGCCAGCAGCGGGGACAGCGATCAGCCCCAGCATTTT. Amino acid sequence: CASSGDSDQPQHF. The full variable domain, its missing parts supplied by reference TRBV7-9 and TRBJ1-5, is DTGVSQNPRHKITKRGQNVTFRCDPISEHNRLYWYRQTLGQGPEFLTYFQNEAQLEKSRLLSDRFSAERPKGSFSTLEIQRTEQGDSAMYLCASSGDSDQPQHFGDGTRLSIL.

The J gene is TRBJ2-2, the V gene TRBV5-4, with TRBD2 matching 8 bases. Germline loops: CDR1 SGHNT, CDR2 YYREEE (reference sequence). V lost 5 bases and J lost 5; bases outside the gene matches: 8. The CDR3 runs to 15 residues. The CDR3 loop is CASSSAGDWTGELFF. In DNA form, the CDR3 reads TGTGCCAGCAGTTCAGCGGGAGATTGGACCGGGGAGCTGTTTTTT.

This clone was recorded once. The rearrangement uses TRBV3-1 (or the pseudogene TRBV3-2) and TRBJ1-1; 8 bases fit TRBD1. CDR1 and CDR2 from the germline V gene are LGHDT and YNNKEL (reference sequence). The CDR3 runs to 18 residues. The ends lost 3 bases at V and 1 base at J; junction bases unmatched: 13. The CDR3 nucleotides read TGTGCCAGCAGCCAGACCTTGACAGGGGATTGGGAGAACACTGAAGCTTTCTTT. Translated, it gives CASSQTLTGDWENTEAFF.

The chain is built from TRBV28 and TRBJ2-3; D is possibly TRBD1 (5 bases). The CDR3 consists of 15 residues. Looked up from germline, CDR1 is MDHEN and CDR2 is SYDVKM. Trimming shortened V by 8 bases and J by 4 bases, and 19 bases separated the two germline ends. CDR3 sequence: CASLNYQGMADTQYF. In nucleotides, the CDR3 is TGTGCCAGCCTCAATTATCAGGGAATGGCAGATACGCAGTATTTT.

The chain recombines TRBV4-1 with TRBJ1-1; D remains unclear. V was clipped by 0 bases and J by 0 bases, with 11 bases between them. Germline V gene sequence: CDR1 MGHRA, CDR2 YSYEKL. This CDR3 region has 16 residues. This CDR3 is CASSQEWSAMNTEAFF. CDR3 sequence (DNA): TGCGCCAGCAGCCAAGAATGGTCAGCAATGAACACTGAAGCTTTCTTT.

The rearrangement joins TRBV5-5 to TRBJ2-7; tentative D call: TRBD1 (5 bases). The ends were cut back, 3 bases at V and 2 bases at J, with 6 bases in the middle. CDR1 is SGHKS and CDR2 is YYEKEE in the germline V gene (reference sequence). The CDR3 runs 12 residues. The CDR3: CASSSDTYEQYF. For the CDR3, the DNA is TGTGCCAGCAGCTCGGACACCTACGAGCAGTACTTC.

The V gene is TRBV27, the J gene TRBJ2-1; 13 nucleotides agree with TRBD2. The CDR3 consists of 16 residues. Germline CDR1 and CDR2: MNHEY and SMNVEV (reference sequence). With V trimmed by 9 bases and J by 3 bases, 8 bases remained unmatched. The CDR3 sequence is CASRGTSGTNYNEQFF. The CDR3 DNA follows: TGTGCCAGTCGTGGGACTAGCGGGACCAACTACAATGAGCAGTTCTTC.

This clone has a single count. The chain carries TRBV29-1 and TRBJ1-4; 9 bases agree with TRBD1. The CDR3 sequence is 12 residues long. V lost 7 bases, J lost 7 bases, and 4 bases stayed unmatched. Germline CDR1 and CDR2: SQVTM and ANQGSEA. The CDR3 here is CSGRTGAEKLFF. The CDR3, as DNA: TGCAGCGGCCGGACAGGGGCTGAAAAACTGTTTTTT.

The count of this clone is one. The J gene is TRBJ2-1, the V gene TRBV2, with no clear D. This CDR3 comprises 12 residues. V was clipped by 6 bases and J by 7 bases, with 10 bases between them. Germline V gene lookup returns CDR1 SNHLY and CDR2 FYNNEI. CDR3 sequence (DNA): TGTGCCAGCAGGCCTATGGGGAATGAGCAGTTCTTC. This encodes CASRPMGNEQFF.

The V call is TRBV25-1, the J call TRBJ1-4, with unresolved D. CDR1 is MGHDK, CDR2 SYGVNS, per germline. V was clipped by 4 bases and J by 8 bases, with 14 bases between them. The CDR3 contains 14 residues. The chain's CDR3 is CASSGRVITEKLFF. CDR3 DNA: TGTGCCAGCAGTGGCCGGGTAATTACCGAAAAACTGTTTTTT.